This entry lists 27 T cell receptor beta chains sequenced from one sample in a study of T-cell reconstitution after alpha-beta-depleted transplantation in children. Unique molecular identifiers tagged the TCRbeta library. One entry per CDR3 protein results from TCRdb running MiXCR on the PCR reads. The sample carries hundreds of thousands of distinct CDR3 sequences, roughly 15% recorded once. The sequenced sample was PBMCs, mostly from graft donor cells, obtained 360 days after TCRalphabeta/CD19-depleted stem cell transplant. All receptors derive from a male patient under 10 years old who had a stem cell transplant for acute lymphoblastic leukemia, so the T cells may come from the graft donor.

This chain connects TRBV15 to TRBJ2-7; 7 positions match TRBD1. CDR3 length: 15 amino acids. The V gene end was trimmed by 1 base and the J gene end by 4 bases; junction bases not matched to a gene: 7. Germline loops: CDR1 LNHNV, CDR2 YYDKDF (reference sequence). The CDR3 loop is CATSRARTGGYEQYF. CDR3 nucleotide sequence: TGTGCCACCAGCAGAGCCAGGACAGGCGGATACGAGCAGTACTTC.

This clonotype was counted between two and nine times. This chain links TRBV7-2 with TRBJ2-7, with D perhaps matching TRBD1 (6 bases). CDR1 is SGHTA, CDR2 FQGNSA, per germline. V dropped 0 bases and J dropped 3 bases, with 9 bases sitting between them. CDR3 size: 14 residues. As DNA, the CDR3 is TGTGCCAGCAGCTTAGCGGGGGCTAACTACGAGCAGTACTTC. It specifies CASSLAGANYEQYF.

This clonotype was detected only a few times. J is TRBJ2-4 and V is TRBV4-1; D gene unclear. Germline V lookup: CDR1 MGHRA, CDR2 YSYEKL. The ends were cut back, 0 bases at V and 0 bases at J, with 24 bases in the middle. CDR3 size: 21 residues. DNA for the CDR3: TGCGCCAGCAGCCAAGATTCGGTTAGGGCAGGTCCGCCTCTAGCCAAAAACATTCAGTACTTC. Residues: CASSQDSVRAGPPLAKNIQYF.

This clonotype was found many times. This chain links TRBV9 with TRBJ2-3, with D hard to call. V dropped 2 bases and J dropped 4 bases, with 8 bases sitting between them. This CDR3 region has 13 residues. The germline V gene has CDR1 SGDLS and CDR2 YYNGEE. CDR3 sequence: CASSVGRADTQYF. The CDR3 DNA reads TGTGCCAGCAGCGTTGGTAGGGCAGATACGCAGTATTTT. Based on the CDR3 plus reference TRBV9 and TRBJ2-3, the full variable domain is DSGVTQTPKHLITATGQRVTLRCSPRSGDLSVYWYQQSLDQGLQFLIQYYNGEERAKGNILERFSAQQFPDLHSELNLSSLELGDSALYFCASSVGRADTQYFGPGTRLTVL.

V gene TRBV18 combines with J gene TRBJ2-5; no clear D gene. CDR1 KGHSH and CDR2 LQKENI come from the germline V gene. This CDR3 comprises 15 residues. Trimming removed 3 bases at V and 1 base at J, with 12 bases between. The DNA for the CDR3 is TGTGCCAGCTCACCCAGCGTTGACTTCCAAGAGACCCAGTACTTC. Encoded protein: CASSPSVDFQETQYF. Full variable domain (missing parts from reference TRBV18 and TRBJ2-5): NAGVMQNPRHLVRRRGQEARLRCSPMKGHSHVYWYRQLPEEGLKFMVYLQKENIIDESGMPKERFSAEFPKEGPSILRIQQVVRGDSAAYFCASSPSVDFQETQYFGPGTRLLVL.

In DNA, the CDR3 is TGTGCCAGCGCGATCACCAGGGGGCAGCCCCAGCATTTT. It yields the protein CASAITRGQPQHF. This chain links TRBV19 with TRBJ1-5; 7 bases are a match to TRBD1. This CDR3 is 13 amino acids long. V lost 9 bases, J lost 7 bases, and 9 bases stayed unmatched. Germline-derived CDR1 and CDR2 are LNHDA and SQIVND (reference sequence).

The chain employs TRBV3-1 and TRBJ2-1; D unresolved. The CDR3 extends over 14 amino acids. Trimming took 0 bases from V and 13 from J, leaving 16 bases between them. Germline CDR1 and CDR2: LGHDT and YNNKEL (reference sequence). The CDR3 nucleotides are TGTGCCAGCAGCCAAGAAAGAGCGCTCCGGGCCCAGTTCTTC. The encoded protein is CASSQERALRAQFF.

The chain employs TRBV20-1 and TRBJ2-1; no clear D. In germline, CDR1 is DFQATT, CDR2 SNEGSKA (reference sequence). Deletions cut 0 bases from V and 4 bases from J, with 7 bases between. This CDR3 is 13 amino acids long. The CDR3, as DNA: TGCAGTGCTAGAGATCCCTCGTACAATGAGCAGTTCTTC. Translating gives CSARDPSYNEQFF.

Ten or more counts support this clonotype. The CDR3 DNA sequence: TGCGCCAGCAGCTTGGCAGGTTGGGGGAGTTCACCCCTCCACTTT. Its protein product is CASSLAGWGSSPLHF. The chain is built from TRBV5-1 and TRBJ1-6, with D tentatively TRBD1 (5 bases). The V end lost 0 bases, the J end lost 9 bases, and 13 bases lay between the germline ends. The CDR3 consists of 15 residues. Germline V gene lookup returns CDR1 SGHRS and CDR2 YFSETQ. The full variable domain, completed using reference TRBV5-1 and TRBJ1-6, is KAGVTQTPRYLIKTRGQQVTLSCSPISGHRSVSWYQQTPGQGLQFLFEYFSETQRNKGNFPGRFSGRQFSNSRSEMNVSTLELGDSALYLCASSLAGWGSSPLHFGNGTRLTVT.

This clonotype was observed a handful of times. The V call is TRBV28, the J call TRBJ2-7; 8 positions agree with TRBD2. V dropped 4 bases and J dropped 7; count of bases not matched to a gene: 9. The germline gives CDR1 MDHEN, CDR2 SYDVKM. This CDR3 spans 14 amino acids. In DNA, the CDR3 is TGTGCCAGCAGTTCTCCGGGACTAGGGGTTGAGCAGTACTTC. It yields the protein CASSSPGLGVEQYF.

The chain has TRBV6-1 and TRBJ2-6; D is perhaps TRBD1 or TRBD2 (5 bases each). Germline V gene sequence: CDR1 MNHNS, CDR2 SASEGT. This CDR3 is 15 amino acids long. V lost 4 bases and J 2 bases, leaving 9 bases between the germline ends. The CDR3 DNA reads TGTGCCAGCAGTGTAGAGGGACCTGGGGCCAACGTCCTGACTTTC. This codes for CASSVEGPGANVLTF.

This clonotype was seen at least ten times. The genes are TRBV20-1 and TRBJ2-1; 12 nucleotides line up with TRBD2. The CDR3 has 16 residues. Trimming removed 0 bases from V and 8 bases from J; junction bases left unmatched: 8. Germline lookup yields CDR1 DFQATT and CDR2 SNEGSKA (reference sequence). This chain's CDR3 is CSARDPRRTSGDEQFF. The CDR3 DNA reads as TGCAGTGCTAGAGACCCGAGGAGGACTAGCGGGGATGAGCAGTTCTTC.

This clonotype was observed a few times. The chain links TRBV29-1 to TRBJ2-7, with a weak D call TRBD1 (6 bases). Trimming took off 0 bases at V and 4 bases at J, with 13 bases between the two ends. This CDR3 is 14 amino acids long. CDR1 and CDR2 from the germline V gene are SQVTM and ANQGSEA. CDR3 nucleotides: TGCAGCGTTGAAGATCGCAGGGGTTCGTACGAGCAGTACTTC. This codes for CSVEDRRGSYEQYF.

This clonotype occurred a few times. The CDR3 DNA reads TGCAGTGCTAGAGATCGAGCGGGAGCAGGAGAGACCCAGTACTTC. Residues: CSARDRAGAGETQYF. V and J are TRBV20-1 and TRBJ2-5; the match to TRBD2 covers 8 bases. The CDR3 is 15 amino acids. Germline CDR1 is DFQATT and CDR2 is SNEGSKA (reference sequence). Trimming removed 0 bases from V and 4 bases from J; junction bases left unmatched: 7.

This clonotype was observed many times. The rearrangement uses TRBV29-1 and TRBJ2-5, with 12 bases identical to TRBD2. The CDR3 sequence is 16 residues long. J was trimmed by 3 bases and V by 3 bases; bases with no gene match: 8. Germline V lookup: CDR1 SQVTM, CDR2 ANQGSEA. In DNA, the CDR3 is TGCAGCGTTGATATGGTCCCTAGCGGGAGGGAAGAGACCCAGTACTTC. It encodes CSVDMVPSGREETQYF.

This clonotype was seen repeatedly, ten times or more. J is TRBJ2-5 and V is TRBV5-1; 12 nucleotides agree with TRBD2. The V gene end was trimmed by 4 bases and the J gene end by 4 bases; junction bases not matched to a gene: 5. Germline-derived CDR1 and CDR2 are SGHRS and YFSETQ. The CDR3 is made up of 15 amino acids. The CDR3 sequence is CASSPGLAGIETQYF. As DNA, the CDR3 is TGCGCCAGCAGCCCCGGACTAGCGGGAATAGAGACCCAGTACTTC.

This clonotype was detected many times. The chain couples TRBV20-1 to TRBJ2-1; the D call may be TRBD1 or TRBD2 (5 bases each). Germline CDR1 and CDR2: DFQATT and SNEGSKA (reference sequence). This CDR3 region has 14 residues. Trimming left V 7 bases short and J 0 bases short, with 13 bases between. The CDR3 nucleotides read TGCAGTGGAGGGACCCTGATCTCCTACAATGAGCAGTTCTTC. Amino acids: CSGGTLISYNEQFF.

This clonotype has just a few counts. The chain joins TRBV3-1 to TRBJ2-7, with 9 bases lining up with TRBD2. There are 14 residues in the CDR3. Trimming removed 6 bases from V and 3 bases from J; junction bases left unmatched: 6. Germline V CDR1 and CDR2: LGHDT, YNNKEL (reference sequence). CDR3 in amino acids: CASSYSGRYYEQYF. CDR3 in DNA: TGTGCCAGCAGTTATAGCGGGAGATACTACGAGCAGTACTTC.

The chain joins TRBV5-1 to TRBJ2-7, with a possible D match to TRBD1 (6 bases). CDR1 and CDR2 (germline): SGHRS, YFSETQ. The CDR3 sequence is 15 residues long. V was cut by 4 bases and J by 5 bases, with 19 bases left in between. The CDR3 DNA is TGCGCCAGCAGCCTACAGGGTCTCAATGAAAACGAGCAGTACTTC. Protein sequence: CASSLQGLNENEQYF.

Worth noting for this clonotype: A junction boundary mismatches the germline segment, possibly from a read error. The chain recombines TRBV7-7 with TRBJ2-3; tentative D call: TRBD2 (5 bases). Per the germline V gene, CDR1 is SSHAT and CDR2 is FNYEAQ (reference sequence). The CDR3 contains 13 residues. CDR3 sequence reads: CASSPRRGDTQYF. The CDR3 bases are TGTGCTAGCAGCCCCCGACGAGGGGATACGCAGTATTTT.

A few counts support this clonotype. The rearrangement uses TRBV4-1 and TRBJ2-7; D is perhaps TRBD1 (5 bases). Looked up from germline, CDR1 is MGHRA and CDR2 is YSYEKL. This CDR3 is built from 13 residues. The V and J ends lost 4 bases and 5 bases respectively, with 12 bases between them. This chain's CDR3 is CASSRVRADEQYF. DNA for the CDR3: TGCGCCAGCAGCCGAGTCAGGGCGGACGAGCAGTACTTC.

The rearrangement uses TRBV2 and TRBJ2-7; D possibly corresponds to TRBD1 (5 bases). V was cut by 3 bases and J by 2 bases, with 8 bases left in between. Germline-derived CDR1 and CDR2 are SNHLY and FYNNEI. CDR3 length: 13 residues. In DNA form, the CDR3 reads TGTGCCAGCAGTGAGACAGCAACCTACGAGCAGTACTTC. This encodes CASSETATYEQYF. Full variable domain (missing parts from reference TRBV2 and TRBJ2-7): EPEVTQTPSHQVTQMGQEVILRCVPISNHLYFYWYRQILGQKVEFLVSFYNNEISEKSEIFDDQFSVERPDGSNFTLKIRSTKLEDSAMYFCASSETATYEQYFGPGTRLTVT.

V is TRBV27 and J is TRBJ2-4; perhaps TRBD2 as D (6 bases). The CDR3 runs to 14 residues. Germline V gene lookup returns CDR1 MNHEY and CDR2 SMNVEV (reference sequence). Trimming left V 7 bases short and J 5 bases short, with 15 bases between. CDR3 nucleotides: TGTGCCAGCAAGGTGTCTGCGGGGCAAAACATTCAGTACTTC. It encodes CASKVSAGQNIQYF.

The chain recombines TRBV12-3 or TRBV12-4 with TRBJ2-1, with 13 positions matching TRBD2. This CDR3 is built from 15 residues. The trim removed 6 bases at V and 10 bases at J, leaving 9 bases unmatched. The CDR3 protein is CASSLTSGRALEQFF. The CDR3 nucleotides are TGTGCCAGCAGCCTAACTAGCGGGAGGGCCTTAGAGCAGTTCTTC.

The rearrangement uses TRBV28 and TRBJ2-2; D is unresolved. Germline lookup yields CDR1 MDHEN and CDR2 SYDVKM. Trimming removed 7 bases from V and 0 bases from J, with 6 bases in between. CDR3 length: 13 residues. Here the CDR3 reads CASTQPNTGELFF. CDR3 in DNA: TGTGCCAGCACTCAGCCGAACACCGGGGAGCTGTTTTTT.

This clonotype showed up many times. This chain uses TRBV4-3 with TRBJ2-3, with a tentative D call TRBD1 (6 bases). This CDR3 comprises 17 residues. V was cut by 1 base and J by 1 base, with 15 bases left in between. CDR1 is LGHNA, CDR2 YSLEER, per germline. The CDR3 nucleotides read TGCGCCAGCAGCCAAGGGGGGACGGGACACCGCACAGATACGCAGTATTTT. Translated, it gives CASSQGGTGHRTDTQYF.

This sequence joins TRBV4-2 and TRBJ2-7; the match to TRBD2 covers 8 bases. Trimming at V came to 3 bases and at J to 3 bases, leaving 7 bases not matched to a gene. The CDR3 consists of 15 residues. Per germline, CDR1 LGHNA and CDR2 YNFKEQ. The CDR3 DNA is TGTGCCAGCAGCCACCGACCGGGACTAGTCTACGAGCAGTACTTC. This translates into CASSHRPGLVYEQYF.